The source of this T cell receptor (beta chain) is a study of shared clonotypes between healthy human individuals. The CDR3 is 14 residues long. J was trimmed by 5 bases and V by 3 bases; bases with no gene match: 7. CDR1 is SGHRS, CDR2 YFSETQ, per germline. Profiling relied on immunoSEQ multiplex PCR, and the TCRdb table lists in-frame clones only, not all of them. The sample includes more than 1,200,000 clones, 98% to 99% of them seen just once. Findings and limits, study-wide: Clonotype sharing across several donors was observed for around 5% of naive CD4 clonotypes.

Regarding this clone: The antigen remains unidentified.

The TCR was taken from a man aged 30 to 45 in good health. The sample comprised naive CD4+ T cells sorted from blood. The subset denotes: CD45RA+ positively selected. The chain has TRBV5-1 and TRBJ2-5, with TRBD2 matching 7 bases. CDR3 residues: CASSSIPGGETQYF. In DNA, the CDR3 is TGCGCCAGCAGCTCAATCCCGGGAGGTGAGACCCAGTACTTC.